The 19 T cell receptor beta chains below all came from one sample that was sequenced in a study of OX40 agonist ivuxolimab in advanced cancers. The repertoire was sequenced with immunoSEQ multiplex PCR; TCRdb's copy has only in-frame clones and lacks some. Of about 79,000 clones listed, 81% are singletons. Sequences were derived from CD4+ or CD8+ T cells sorted from blood, sampled in a trial of the OX40 agonist ivuxolimab. Receptors originate from an adult with an advanced solid tumor such as melanoma, head and neck, liver or kidney cancer.

This sequence joins TRBV19 and TRBJ1-2; TRBD1 might be the D (6 bases). Trimming shortened V by 5 bases and J by 4 bases, and 17 bases separated the two germline ends. This CDR3 has 15 amino acids. CDR1 is LNHDA, CDR2 SQIVND, per germline (reference sequence). The CDR3 nucleotides read TGTGCCAGTAGTTCCAACAGGGATGGGAGCTATGGCTACACCTTC. Protein: CASSSNRDGSYGYTF.

This clone came up once. The chain is built from TRBV4-2 and TRBJ2-7, with TRBD1 matching 7 bases. V lost 4 bases and J lost 4; bases outside the gene matches: 13. Per germline, CDR1 LGHNA and CDR2 YNFKEQ. CDR3 size: 16 residues. The CDR3 DNA follows: TGTGCCAGCAGCCTCGATCGAAACAGGGGCGGTTACGAGCAGTACTTC. This sequence encodes CASSLDRNRGGYEQYF.

The chain carries TRBV4-1 and TRBJ2-1, with TRBD2 matching 10 bases. The germline V gene has CDR1 MGHRA and CDR2 YSYEKL. The CDR3 is 13 residues long. The V and J ends lost 2 bases and 15 bases, in that order; junction bases with no gene match: 7. Here the CDR3 reads CASSQSGRAQLFF. The CDR3 DNA is TGCGCCAGCAGCCAAAGCGGGAGGGCCCAACTGTTCTTC.

This chain uses TRBV9 with TRBJ2-7, with D perhaps matching TRBD1 or TRBD2 (5 bases each). V lost 3 bases to trimming and J lost 7 bases, with 17 bases between them. Germline CDR1 is SGDLS and CDR2 is YYNGEE. The length of the CDR3 is 14 residues. As DNA, the CDR3 is TGTGCCAGCAGCGGACCAGGGAGAGGGGTTGAGCAGTACTTC. Protein product: CASSGPGRGVEQYF. Using reference TRBV9 and TRBJ2-7 for the parts outside the CDR3, the full variable domain is DSGVTQTPKHLITATGQRVTLRCSPRSGDLSVYWYQQSLDQGLQFLIQYYNGEERAKGNILERFSAQQFPDLHSELNLSSLELGDSALYFCASSGPGRGVEQYFGPGTRLTVT.

The J gene is TRBJ2-3, the V gene TRBV2, with 8 bases that match TRBD2. V was pared by 6 bases and J by 1 base, with 9 bases of the junction left unmatched. The CDR3 runs to 16 residues. CDR1 and CDR2 from the germline V gene are SNHLY and FYNNEI. The CDR3 here is CASRAAGGFGTDTQYF. In nucleotides, the CDR3 is TGTGCCAGCAGGGCGGCGGGGGGCTTCGGCACAGATACGCAGTATTTT.

The V gene is TRBV5-1, the J gene TRBJ1-1; D gene ambiguous. This CDR3 has 14 residues. V lost 0 bases and J 5 bases, leaving 11 bases between the germline ends. Per the germline V gene, CDR1 is SGHRS and CDR2 is YFSETQ. The DNA for the CDR3 is TGCGCCAGCAGCTTGGCGCCTTCAGGTACTGAAGCTTTCTTT. It encodes CASSLAPSGTEAFF.

This chain joins TRBV7-6 and TRBJ2-7; 8 bases are a match to TRBD1. V was clipped by 4 bases and J by 2 bases; unmatched bases: 7. CDR3 length: 15 amino acids. Germline CDR1 reads SGHVS; CDR2 reads FNYEAQ. The CDR3 region is CASSSGTGSTYEQYF. Written as DNA, the CDR3 is TGTGCCAGCAGCTCAGGGACAGGATCGACCTACGAGCAGTACTTC.

The chain has TRBV2 and TRBJ1-1; no definite D call. CDR1 and CDR2 (germline): SNHLY, FYNNEI. The CDR3 is 17 residues long. The germline V and J ends were trimmed by 3 bases and 0 bases, with 17 bases remaining between them. The chain's CDR3 is CASSEDSSYLMNTEAFF. The DNA of the CDR3 is TGTGCCAGCAGTGAGGATTCAAGTTACCTTATGAACACTGAAGCTTTCTTT.

V and J are TRBV7-6 and TRBJ2-3; no clear D. This CDR3 is 18 amino acids long. Germline CDR1 is SGHVS and CDR2 is FNYEAQ. The ends were cut back, 5 bases at V and 0 bases at J, with 21 bases in the middle. The DNA for the CDR3 is TGTGCCAGCAGCCCCAAGGTCCGGTCAACCTCTAGCACAGATACGCAGTATTTT. Residues: CASSPKVRSTSSTDTQYF.

The chain combines TRBV11-3 with TRBJ2-5, with 12 nucleotides matching TRBD2. V dropped 4 bases and J dropped 5; count of bases not matched to a gene: 5. The V gene's germline CDR1 is SGHNT and CDR2 YENEEA. The CDR3 totals 15 residues. The CDR3 DNA reads as TGTGCCAGCAGCTCTAGCGGGGGGGCCGGGGAGACCCAGTACTTC. Translating it yields CASSSSGGAGETQYF. Combining the CDR3 with reference TRBV11-3 and TRBJ2-5 gives the whole variable domain EAGVVQSPRYKIIEKKQPVAFWCNPISGHNTLYWYLQNLGQGPELLIRYENEEAVDDSQLPKDRFSAERLKGVDSTLKIQPAELGDSAVYLCASSSSGGAGETQYFGPGTRLLVL.

The J gene is TRBJ1-2, the V gene TRBV6-5; D is perhaps TRBD1 (5 bases). V was cut by 5 bases and J by 3 bases, with 13 bases left in between. The CDR3 loop spans 14 amino acids. The V gene's germline CDR1 is MNHEY and CDR2 SVGAGI. CDR3 in amino acids: CASSRGTVHYGYTF. The CDR3 region has the DNA TGTGCCAGCAGTCGGGGGACGGTACACTATGGCTACACCTTC.

The table lists this clone with a few counts. This sequence joins TRBV5-4 and TRBJ1-6; D gene uncertain. The length of the CDR3 is 14 residues. Trimming removed 5 bases at V and 5 bases at J, with 11 bases between. The germline CDR1 and CDR2 sequences are SGHNT and YYREEE (reference sequence). As DNA, the CDR3 is TGTGCCAGCAGTCTGGACCTTAATAATTCACCCCTCCACTTT. This codes for CASSLDLNNSPLHF.

The V call is TRBV12-1, the J call TRBJ2-7. TRBV12-1 is given as a pseudogene. This CDR3 spans 12 amino acids. The CDR3 bases are TGTGCCAGCAGCTTTCCCAGAGGGGTGCAGTACTTC. As protein: CASSFPRGVQYF.

This clone was seen only a few times. The CDR3 DNA follows: TGTGCCAGCAGCTCGCCCGGTACAGAGGGAGGCTATGGCTACACCTTC. The encoded protein is CASSSPGTEGGYGYTF. The chain recombines TRBV6-6 with TRBJ1-2; D gene unclear. The CDR3 runs 16 residues. V was cut by 6 bases and J by 4 bases, with 21 bases left in between. Germline-derived CDR1 and CDR2 are MNHNY and SVGAGI (reference sequence).

V is TRBV7-2 and J is TRBJ2-1; the match to TRBD2 covers 7 bases. CDR1 and CDR2 from the germline V gene are SGHTA and FQGNSA. J was trimmed by 4 bases and V by 5 bases; bases with no gene match: 11. This CDR3 contains 16 residues. The CDR3 nucleotides read TGTGCCAGCAGCCCCTCGGTTCTAGCGGTGTACAATGAGCAGTTCTTC. It specifies CASSPSVLAVYNEQFF.

The chain uses TRBV6-1 and TRBJ1-5; no firm D call. Between the trimmed V and J ends, which lost 3 bases and 0 bases, there was a span of 9 bases. The CDR3 covers 15 residues. The germline V gene encodes CDR1 MNHNS and CDR2 SASEGT. The CDR3 sequence is CASSEPGISNQPQHF. The CDR3 bases are TGTGCCAGCAGTGAGCCGGGGATTAGCAATCAGCCCCAGCATTTT.

This chain links TRBV2 with TRBJ2-1; the match to TRBD1 covers 11 bases. Germline CDR1 reads SNHLY; CDR2 reads FYNNEI. V lost 4 bases, J lost 6 bases, and 5 bases stayed unmatched. The CDR3 contains 15 residues. The CDR3 loop reads CASSGDRGAFNEQFF. The CDR3 coding sequence is TGTGCCAGCAGTGGGGACAGGGGGGCTTTCAATGAGCAGTTCTTC.

The chain combines TRBV20-1 with TRBJ2-5; 8 bases fit TRBD1. There are 11 residues in the CDR3. Germline V gene lookup returns CDR1 DFQATT and CDR2 SNEGSKA (reference sequence). The V gene end was trimmed by 8 bases and the J gene end by 6 bases; junction bases not matched to a gene: 5. CDR3 in DNA: TGCAGTTGGGACAGGATGAAGACCCAGTACTTC. It translates to CSWDRMKTQYF.

This clone is a singleton in its sample. The J gene is TRBJ2-7, the V gene TRBV4-1; TRBD1 or TRBD2 may be the D gene (5 bases each). V lost 4 bases to trimming and J lost 2 bases, with 9 bases between them. The CDR3 totals 13 residues. Germline V gives CDR1 MGHRA, CDR2 YSYEKL. The CDR3 DNA is TGCGCCAGCAGCCGACCGGGGCCCTACGAGCAGTACTTC. It encodes CASSRPGPYEQYF.